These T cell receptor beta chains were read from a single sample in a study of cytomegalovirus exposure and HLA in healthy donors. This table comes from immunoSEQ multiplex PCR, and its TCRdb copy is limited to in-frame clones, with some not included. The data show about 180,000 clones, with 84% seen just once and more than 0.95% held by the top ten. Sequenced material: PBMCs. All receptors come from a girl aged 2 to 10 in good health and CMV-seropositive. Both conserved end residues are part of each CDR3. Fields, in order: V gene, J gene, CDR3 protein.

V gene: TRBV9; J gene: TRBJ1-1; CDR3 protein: CASSRTGSNTEAFF
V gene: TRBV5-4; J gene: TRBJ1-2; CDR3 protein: CASSSWTGVEGYTF
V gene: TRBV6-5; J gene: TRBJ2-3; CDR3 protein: CASSYLDTQYF
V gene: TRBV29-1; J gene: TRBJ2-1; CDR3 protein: CSVELQGAFNEQFF
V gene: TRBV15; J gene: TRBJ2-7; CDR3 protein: CATSPGDGGYYEQYF
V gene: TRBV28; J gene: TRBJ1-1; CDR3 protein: CASSLVGAHGNTEAFF
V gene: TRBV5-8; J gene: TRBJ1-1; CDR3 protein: CASSLWGLGTEAFF
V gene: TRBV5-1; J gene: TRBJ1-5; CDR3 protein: CASSPGDSYNNQPQHF
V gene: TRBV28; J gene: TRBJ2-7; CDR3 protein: CASTLAGQDSYEQYF
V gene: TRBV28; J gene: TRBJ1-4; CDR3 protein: CASSYRAGSEKLFF
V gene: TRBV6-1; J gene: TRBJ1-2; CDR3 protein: CASSVRQDGYTF
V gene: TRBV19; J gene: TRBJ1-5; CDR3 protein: CASRIQGAKRPSNQPQHF
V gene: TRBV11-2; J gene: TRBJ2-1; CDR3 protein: CASSLVRLAGFYNEQFF
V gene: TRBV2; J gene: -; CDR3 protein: CASSENPSYEQYF
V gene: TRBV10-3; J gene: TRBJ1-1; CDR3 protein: CAISSQGENTEAFF
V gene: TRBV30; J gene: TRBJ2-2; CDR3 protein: CAWTTGTGDTGELFF
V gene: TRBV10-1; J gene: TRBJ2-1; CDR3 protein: CASSEPGQGINEQFF
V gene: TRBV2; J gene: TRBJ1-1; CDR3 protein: CASSQAGPDTEAFF
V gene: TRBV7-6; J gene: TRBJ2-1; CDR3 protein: CASSLAGNAYNEQFF
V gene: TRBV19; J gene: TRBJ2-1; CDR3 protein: CASSMAKRGADEQFF
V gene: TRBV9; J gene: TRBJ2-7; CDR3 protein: CASSEQGANYEQYF
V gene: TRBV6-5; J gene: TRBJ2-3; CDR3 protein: CASRAGSDTQYF